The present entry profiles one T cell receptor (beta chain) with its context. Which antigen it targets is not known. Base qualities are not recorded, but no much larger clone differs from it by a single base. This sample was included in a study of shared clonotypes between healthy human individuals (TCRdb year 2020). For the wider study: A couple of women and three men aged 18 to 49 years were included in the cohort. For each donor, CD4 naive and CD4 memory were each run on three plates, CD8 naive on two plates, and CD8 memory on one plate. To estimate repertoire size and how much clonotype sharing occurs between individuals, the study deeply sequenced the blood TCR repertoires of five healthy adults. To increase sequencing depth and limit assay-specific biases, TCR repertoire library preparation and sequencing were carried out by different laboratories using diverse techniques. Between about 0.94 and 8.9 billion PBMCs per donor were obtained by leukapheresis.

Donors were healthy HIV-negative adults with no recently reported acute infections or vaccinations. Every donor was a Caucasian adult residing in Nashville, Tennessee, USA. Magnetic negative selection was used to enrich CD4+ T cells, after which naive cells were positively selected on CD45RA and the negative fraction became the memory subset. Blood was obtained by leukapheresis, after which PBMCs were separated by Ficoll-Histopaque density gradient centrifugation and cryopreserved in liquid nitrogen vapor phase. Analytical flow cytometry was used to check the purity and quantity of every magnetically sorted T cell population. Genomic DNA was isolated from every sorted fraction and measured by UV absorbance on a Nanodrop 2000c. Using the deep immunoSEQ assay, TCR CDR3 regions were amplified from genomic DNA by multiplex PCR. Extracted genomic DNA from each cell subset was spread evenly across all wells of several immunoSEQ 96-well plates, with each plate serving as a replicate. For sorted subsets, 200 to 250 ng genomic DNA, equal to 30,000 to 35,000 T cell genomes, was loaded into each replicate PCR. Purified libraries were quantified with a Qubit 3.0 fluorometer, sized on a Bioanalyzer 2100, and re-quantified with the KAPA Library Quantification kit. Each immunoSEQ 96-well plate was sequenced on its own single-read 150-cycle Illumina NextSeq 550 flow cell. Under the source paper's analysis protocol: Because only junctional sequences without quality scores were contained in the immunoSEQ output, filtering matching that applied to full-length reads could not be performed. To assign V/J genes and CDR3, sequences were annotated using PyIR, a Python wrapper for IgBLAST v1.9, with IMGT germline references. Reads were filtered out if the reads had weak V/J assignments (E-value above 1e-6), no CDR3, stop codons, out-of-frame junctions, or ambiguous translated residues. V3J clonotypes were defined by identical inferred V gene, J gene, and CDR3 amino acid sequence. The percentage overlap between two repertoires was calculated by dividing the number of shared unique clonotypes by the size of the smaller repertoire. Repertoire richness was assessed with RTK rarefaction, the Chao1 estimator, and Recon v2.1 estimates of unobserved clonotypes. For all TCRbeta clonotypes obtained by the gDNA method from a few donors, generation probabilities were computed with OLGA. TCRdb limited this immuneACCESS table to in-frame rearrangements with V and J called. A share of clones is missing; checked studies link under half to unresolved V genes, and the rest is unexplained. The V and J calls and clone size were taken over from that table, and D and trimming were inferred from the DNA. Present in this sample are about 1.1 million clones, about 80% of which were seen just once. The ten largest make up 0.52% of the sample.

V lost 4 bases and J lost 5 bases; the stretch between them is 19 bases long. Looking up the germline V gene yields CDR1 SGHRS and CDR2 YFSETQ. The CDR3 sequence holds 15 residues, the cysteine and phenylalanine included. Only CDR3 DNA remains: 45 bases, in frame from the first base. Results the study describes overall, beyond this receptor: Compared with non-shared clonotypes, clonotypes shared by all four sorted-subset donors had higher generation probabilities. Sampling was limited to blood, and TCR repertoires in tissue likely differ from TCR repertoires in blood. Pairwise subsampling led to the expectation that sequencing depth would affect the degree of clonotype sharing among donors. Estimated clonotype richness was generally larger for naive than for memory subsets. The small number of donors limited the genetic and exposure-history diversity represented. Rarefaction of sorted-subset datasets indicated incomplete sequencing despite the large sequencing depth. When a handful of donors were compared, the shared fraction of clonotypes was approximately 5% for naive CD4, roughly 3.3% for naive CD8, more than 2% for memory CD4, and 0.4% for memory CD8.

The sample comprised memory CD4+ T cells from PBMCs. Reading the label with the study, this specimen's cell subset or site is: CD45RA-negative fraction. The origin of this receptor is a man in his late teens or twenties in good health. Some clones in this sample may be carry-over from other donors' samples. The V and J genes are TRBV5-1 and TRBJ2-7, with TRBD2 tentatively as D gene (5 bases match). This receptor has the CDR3 CASSRVATDFDEQYF. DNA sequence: TGCGCCAGCAGCAGAGTAGCGACGGATTTTGACGAGCAGTACTTC.